This T cell receptor (beta chain) came from a study of OX40 agonist ivuxolimab in advanced cancers. Whole-study context: Averaging 60 years in age, with a range of roughly 23 to 85, the cohort was around 83% male. Overall study results and limits: The study found that CD8+ T cells averaged more expanded clones than CD4+.

CDR3 length: 14 residues. V was shortened by 7 bases and J by 4 bases, with 14 bases between the two germline ends. Per germline, CDR1 SGHAT and CDR2 FQNNGV. Regarding this clone: The antigen is not known.

TCRdb's table, derived via immunoSEQ multiplex PCR, lists solely in-frame clones and lacks some. The sample gives 85,000 to 95,000 clones, roughly nine tenths of which show up once; 2% to 3% is in the top ten. The gene calls are TRBV11-2 and TRBJ2-1; no firm D call. The sequences come from CD4+ or CD8+ T cells sorted from blood, collected in a trial of the OX40 agonist ivuxolimab. The sequence was collected from an adult with an advanced solid tumor such as melanoma, head and neck, liver or kidney cancer. The CDR3 sequence is CASTPGYGYNEQFF. The CDR3 DNA follows: TGTGCCAGCACCCCTGGGTACGGGTACAATGAGCAGTTCTTC.